Here is one T cell receptor (beta chain) with its context. Its antigen is undetermined. This specimen belongs to a study of long-term antiretroviral therapy in people with HIV. Before DNA extraction, 1-10 million cryopreserved PBMC were held in the samples. Researchers ran immunoSEQ v3.0 at survey level. Method: immunoSEQ multiplex PCR; TCRdb's copy keeps in-frame clones and lacks some. This table holds 35,000 or so clones, around 94% found once. Study-wide results and limits: CDR3 lengths in HIV samples spanned a narrower range than controls.

This CDR3 is built from 15 residues. Germline CDR1 MNHNS, CDR2 SASEGT. The junction had 5 bases not matched to a gene; V was cut back by 5 bases and J by 2 bases. This receptor was taken from a woman in her fifties or sixties with HIV. This specimen was unsorted PBMCs, taken 4.1 years after starting antiretroviral therapy. V gene TRBV6-1 combines with J gene TRBJ1-2; the match to TRBD1 covers 10 bases. As DNA, the CDR3 is TGTGCCAGCAGTCGGACAGGGGGAGTCAACTATGGCTACACCTTC. Translating gives CASSRTGGVNYGYTF.